This T cell receptor beta chain was profiled in a study of cytomegalovirus exposure and HLA in healthy donors. Study background: Of several hundred genotyped donors, 70% to 85% clustered with self-reported Caucasian donors. General study points: In most subjects, TCR beta sequences reportedly gave accurate predictions of HLA-A and HLA-B alleles. Rates of TCR association differed by HLA locus in a later analysis, with DRB1 highest and HLA-C lowest. A previous analysis found most TCR beta V segments productive roughly 87% or roughly 30% of the time.

The CDR3 spans 15 residues. Germline trimming cut 6 bases from V and 4 bases from J; bases unmatched to any gene: 5. Germline CDR1 reads LNHDA; CDR2 reads SQIVND (reference sequence). In the case of this clone: Its target is not known.

The PCR used 60 Vbeta and 13 Jbeta primers. Profiling relied on immunoSEQ multiplex PCR, and the TCRdb table lists in-frame clones only, not all of them. The table lists about 150,000 clones, around four fifths of them singletons, with 2% to 2.5% in the top ten. This chain links TRBV19 with TRBJ2-3; TRBD2 matches 12 bases. The sequenced material came from PBMCs. The TCR sequence derives from a boy younger than 10 in good health and CMV-seronegative. The CDR3 is CASSLAGGPADTQYF. CDR3 DNA: TGTGCCAGTAGCCTAGCGGGGGGGCCGGCAGATACGCAGTATTTT.